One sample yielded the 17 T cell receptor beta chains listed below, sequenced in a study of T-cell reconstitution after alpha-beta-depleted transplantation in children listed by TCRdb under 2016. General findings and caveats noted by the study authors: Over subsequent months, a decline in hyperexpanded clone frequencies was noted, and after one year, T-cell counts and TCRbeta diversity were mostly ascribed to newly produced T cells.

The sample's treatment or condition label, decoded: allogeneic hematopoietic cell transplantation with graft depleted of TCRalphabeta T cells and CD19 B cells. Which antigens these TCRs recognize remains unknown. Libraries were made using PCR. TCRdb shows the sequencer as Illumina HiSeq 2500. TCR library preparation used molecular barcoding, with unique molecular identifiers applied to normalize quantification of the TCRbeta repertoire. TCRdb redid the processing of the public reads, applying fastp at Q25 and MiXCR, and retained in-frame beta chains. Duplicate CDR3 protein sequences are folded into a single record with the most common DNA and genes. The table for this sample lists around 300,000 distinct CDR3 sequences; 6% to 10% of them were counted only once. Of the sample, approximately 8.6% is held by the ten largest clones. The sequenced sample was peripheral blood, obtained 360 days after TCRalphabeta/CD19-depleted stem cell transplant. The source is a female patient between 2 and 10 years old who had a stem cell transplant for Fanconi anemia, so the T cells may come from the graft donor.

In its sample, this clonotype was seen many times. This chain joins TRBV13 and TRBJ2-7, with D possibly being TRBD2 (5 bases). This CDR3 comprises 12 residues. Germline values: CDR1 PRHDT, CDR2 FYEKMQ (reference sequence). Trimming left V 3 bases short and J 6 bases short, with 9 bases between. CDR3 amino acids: CASSLDGSEQYF. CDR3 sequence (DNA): TGTGCCAGCAGCTTGGATGGGAGCGAGCAGTACTTC.

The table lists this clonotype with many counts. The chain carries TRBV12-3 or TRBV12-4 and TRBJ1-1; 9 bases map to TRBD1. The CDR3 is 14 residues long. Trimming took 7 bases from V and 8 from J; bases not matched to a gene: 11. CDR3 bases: TGTGCCAGCATCCCGACAGGGGGGTTTTCAGAAGCTTTCTTT. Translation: CASIPTGGFSEAFF.

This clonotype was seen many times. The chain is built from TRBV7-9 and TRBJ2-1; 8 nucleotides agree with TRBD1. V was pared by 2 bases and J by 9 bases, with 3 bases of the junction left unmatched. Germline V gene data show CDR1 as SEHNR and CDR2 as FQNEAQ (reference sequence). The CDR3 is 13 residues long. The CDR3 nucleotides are TGTGCCAGCAGCTTACTCGACAGGGGTGAGCAGTTCTTC. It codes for CASSLLDRGEQFF.

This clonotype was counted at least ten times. CDR3 sequence reads: CASSQDPGDYEQYF. The CDR3 DNA sequence: TGCGCCAGCAGCCAAGATCCTGGGGACTACGAGCAGTACTTC. This sequence joins TRBV4-3 and TRBJ2-7; D remains ambiguous. The V end lost 0 bases, the J end lost 3 bases, and 9 bases lay between the germline ends. From germline, CDR1 is LGHNA and CDR2 YSLEER. CDR3 length equals 14 residues.

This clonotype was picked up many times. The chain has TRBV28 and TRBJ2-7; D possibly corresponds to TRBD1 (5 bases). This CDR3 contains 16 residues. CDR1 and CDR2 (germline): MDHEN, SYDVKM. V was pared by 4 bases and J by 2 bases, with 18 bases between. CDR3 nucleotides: TGTGCCAGCAGTTGGGCTCAGACAGTGGACGCCTACGAGCAGTACGTC. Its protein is CASSWAQTVDAYEQYV.

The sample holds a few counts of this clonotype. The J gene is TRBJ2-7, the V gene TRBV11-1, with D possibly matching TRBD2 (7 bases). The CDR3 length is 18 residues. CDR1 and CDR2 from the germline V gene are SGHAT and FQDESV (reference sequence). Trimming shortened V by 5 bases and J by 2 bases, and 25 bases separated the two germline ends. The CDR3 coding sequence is TGTGCCAGCAGCCTGACGGGAAGGGGGGGAATACGTACCTACGAGCAGTACGTC. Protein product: CASSLTGRGGIRTYEQYV.

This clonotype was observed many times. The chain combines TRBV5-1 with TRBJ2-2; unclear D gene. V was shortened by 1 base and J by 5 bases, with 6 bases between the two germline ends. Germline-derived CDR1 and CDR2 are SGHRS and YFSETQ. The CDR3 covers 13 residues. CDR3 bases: TGCGCCAGCAGCTTGCCGAGAACCGGGGAGCTGTTTTTT. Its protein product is CASSLPRTGELFF.

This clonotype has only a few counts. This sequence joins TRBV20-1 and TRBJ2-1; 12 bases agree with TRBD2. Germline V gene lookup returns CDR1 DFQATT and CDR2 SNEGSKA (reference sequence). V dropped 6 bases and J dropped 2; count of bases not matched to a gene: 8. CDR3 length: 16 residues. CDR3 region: CSAQETSGGTYNEQFF. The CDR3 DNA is TGCAGTGCCCAAGAGACTAGCGGGGGCACCTACAATGAGCAGTTCTTC.

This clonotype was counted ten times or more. The CDR3 DNA follows: TGTGCCAGCAGGACAGGGGGCATCCACGAGCAGTACTTC. Amino acids: CASRTGGIHEQYF. This rearrangement joins TRBV2 to TRBJ2-7; 10 bases agree with TRBD1. CDR1 is SNHLY, CDR2 FYNNEI, per germline. The ends lost 6 bases at V and 5 bases at J; junction bases unmatched: 4. This CDR3 is built from 13 residues.

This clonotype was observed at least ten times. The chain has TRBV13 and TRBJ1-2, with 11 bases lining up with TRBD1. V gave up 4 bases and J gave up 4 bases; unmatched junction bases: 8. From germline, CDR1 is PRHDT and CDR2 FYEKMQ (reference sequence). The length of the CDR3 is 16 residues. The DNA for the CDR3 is TGTGCCAGCAGCTCGGGACAGGGGGAAGCCTCCTATGGCTACACCTTC. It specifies CASSSGQGEASYGYTF. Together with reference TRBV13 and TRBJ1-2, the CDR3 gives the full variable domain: AAGVIQSPRHLIKEKRETATLKCYPIPRHDTVYWYQQGPGQDPQFLISFYEKMQSDKGSIPDRFSAQQFSDYHSELNMSSLELGDSALYFCASSSGQGEASYGYTFGSGTRLTVV.

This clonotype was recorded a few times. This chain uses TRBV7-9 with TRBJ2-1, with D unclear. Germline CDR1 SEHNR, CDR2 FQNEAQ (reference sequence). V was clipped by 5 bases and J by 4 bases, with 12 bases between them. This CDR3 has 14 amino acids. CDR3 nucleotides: TGTGCCAGCAGCGCAGACCCAGCTTACAATGAGCAGTTCTTC. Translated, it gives CASSADPAYNEQFF.

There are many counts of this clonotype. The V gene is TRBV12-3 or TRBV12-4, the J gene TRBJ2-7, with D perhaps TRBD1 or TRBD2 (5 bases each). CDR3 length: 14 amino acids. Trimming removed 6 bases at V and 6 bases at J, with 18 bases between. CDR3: CASRDDSGGLEQYF. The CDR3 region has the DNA TGTGCCAGCAGGGACGACAGTGGGGGTCTCGAGCAGTACTTC.

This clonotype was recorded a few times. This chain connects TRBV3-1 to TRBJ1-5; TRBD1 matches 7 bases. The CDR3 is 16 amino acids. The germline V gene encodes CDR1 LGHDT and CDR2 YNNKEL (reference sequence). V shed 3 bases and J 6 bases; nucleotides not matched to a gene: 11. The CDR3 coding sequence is TGTGCCAGCAGCCACACCGAGACAGGGTCTCTTCAGCCCCAGCATTTT. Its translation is CASSHTETGSLQPQHF.

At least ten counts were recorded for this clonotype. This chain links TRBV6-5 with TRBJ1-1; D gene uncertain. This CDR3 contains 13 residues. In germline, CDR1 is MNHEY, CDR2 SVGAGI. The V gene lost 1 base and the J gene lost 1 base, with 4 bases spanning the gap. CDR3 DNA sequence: TGTGCCAGCAGTTACTGGGAGAACACTGAAGCTTTCTTT. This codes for CASSYWENTEAFF.

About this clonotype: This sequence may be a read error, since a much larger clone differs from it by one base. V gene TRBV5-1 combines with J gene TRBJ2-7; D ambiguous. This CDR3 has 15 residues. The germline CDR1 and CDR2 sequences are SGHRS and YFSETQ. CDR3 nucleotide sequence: TGCGCCAGCAGCTTGGAACCGTTAAGCTCCTGCGAGCAGTACTTC. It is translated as CASSLEPLSSCEQYF.

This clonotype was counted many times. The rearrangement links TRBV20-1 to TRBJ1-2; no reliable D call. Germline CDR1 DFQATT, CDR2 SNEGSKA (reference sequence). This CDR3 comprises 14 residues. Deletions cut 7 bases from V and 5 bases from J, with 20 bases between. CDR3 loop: CSVSTRTSAYGYTF. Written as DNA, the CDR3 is TGCAGTGTTTCAACCCGGACTAGTGCGTATGGCTACACCTTC.

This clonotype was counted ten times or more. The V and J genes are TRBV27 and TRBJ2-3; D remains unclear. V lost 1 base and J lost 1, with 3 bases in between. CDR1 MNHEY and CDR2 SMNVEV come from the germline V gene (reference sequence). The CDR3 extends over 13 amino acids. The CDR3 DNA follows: TGTGCCAGCAGTTTATTAGGCACAGATACGCAGTATTTT. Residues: CASSLLGTDTQYF.